The subject of this entry is one TCR beta chain. The sample belongs to a study of OX40 agonist ivuxolimab in advanced cancers. There are 16 residues in the CDR3. Germline V gives CDR1 SGHTA, CDR2 FQGNSA. The junction had 6 bases not matched to a gene; V was cut back by 4 bases and J by 7 bases. The assay was immunoSEQ multiplex PCR, and TCRdb's table has in-frame clones only and misses some. The sample comprises about 48,000 clones, about 88% of which are singletons, and around 1.1% rests with the top ten. The gene calls are TRBV7-2 and TRBJ1-6; 11 positions agree with TRBD1. The sequence derives from an adult with an advanced solid tumor such as melanoma, head and neck, liver or kidney cancer. The source was CD4+ or CD8+ T cells sorted from blood, collected in a trial of the OX40 agonist ivuxolimab. CDR3 in DNA: TGTGCCAGCAGCTACCTAAGGACAGGGGGCAATTCACCCCTCCACTTT. This gives the protein CASSYLRTGGNSPLHF.